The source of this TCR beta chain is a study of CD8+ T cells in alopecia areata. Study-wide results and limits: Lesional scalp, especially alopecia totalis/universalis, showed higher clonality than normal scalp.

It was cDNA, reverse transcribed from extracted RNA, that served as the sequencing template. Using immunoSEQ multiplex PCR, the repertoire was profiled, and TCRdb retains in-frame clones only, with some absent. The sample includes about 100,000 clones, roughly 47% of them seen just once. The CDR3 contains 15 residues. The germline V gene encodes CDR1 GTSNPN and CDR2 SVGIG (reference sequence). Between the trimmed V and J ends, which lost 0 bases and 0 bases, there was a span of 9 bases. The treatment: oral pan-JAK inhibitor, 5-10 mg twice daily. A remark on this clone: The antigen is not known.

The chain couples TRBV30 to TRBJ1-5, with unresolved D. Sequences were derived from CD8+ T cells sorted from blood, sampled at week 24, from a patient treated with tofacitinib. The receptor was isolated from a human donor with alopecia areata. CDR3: CAWSVKIDSNQPQHF. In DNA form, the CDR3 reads TGTGCCTGGAGTGTAAAAATCGATAGCAATCAGCCCCAGCATTTT.